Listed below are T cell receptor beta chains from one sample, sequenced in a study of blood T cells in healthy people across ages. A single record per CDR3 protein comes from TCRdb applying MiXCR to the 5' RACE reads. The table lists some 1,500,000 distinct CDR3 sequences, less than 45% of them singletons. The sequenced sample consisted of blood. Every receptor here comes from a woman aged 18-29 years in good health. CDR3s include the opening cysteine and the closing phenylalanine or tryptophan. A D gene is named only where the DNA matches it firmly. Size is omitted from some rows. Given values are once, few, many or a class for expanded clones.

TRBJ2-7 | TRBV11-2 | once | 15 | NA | TGTGCCAGCAGCTCGCTCATGACAGGCTCCTACGAGCAGTACTTC | CASSSLMTGSYEQYF
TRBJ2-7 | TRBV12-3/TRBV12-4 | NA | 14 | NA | TGTGCCAGCAGCCTAAGATACAGGGAGAGCGAGCAGTACTTC | CASSLRYRESEQYF
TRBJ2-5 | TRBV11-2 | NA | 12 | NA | TGTGCCAGCAGCTCGAAAAGGGAGACCCAGTACTTC | CASSSKRETQYF
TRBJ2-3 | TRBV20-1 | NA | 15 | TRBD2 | TGCAGTGCTAGAGATAGCGGGAGGAGGACAGATACGCAGTATTTT | CSARDSGRRTDTQYF
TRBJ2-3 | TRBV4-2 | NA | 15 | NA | TGTGCCAGCAGCCAAGCACAGCCCATGGGGAATACGCAGTATTTT | CASSQAQPMGNTQYF
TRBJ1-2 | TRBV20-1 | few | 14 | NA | TGCAGTGCTAGACCCTCGGGCGCAGGCTATGGCTACACCTTC | CSARPSGAGYGYTF
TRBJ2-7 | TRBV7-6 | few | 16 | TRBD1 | TGTGCCAGCAGCACCAAACCGGGACAGGGAACCTACGAGCAGTACTTC | CASSTKPGQGTYEQYF
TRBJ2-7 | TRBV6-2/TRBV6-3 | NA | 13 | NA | TGTGCCAGCAGTTACTCGGATGCGTACGAGCAGTACTTC | CASSYSDAYEQYF
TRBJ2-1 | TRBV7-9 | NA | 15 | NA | TGTGCCAGCAGACAAGACAGTTCTCCTTACAATGAGCAGTTCTTC | CASRQDSSPYNEQFF
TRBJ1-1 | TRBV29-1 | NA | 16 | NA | TGCAGCGTTGAGGGGAACAAGGGGGGAATGCGCACTGAAGCTTTCTTT | CSVEGNKGGMRTEAFF
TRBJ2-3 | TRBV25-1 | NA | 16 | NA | TGTGCCAGCAGTGAACTCCCCCCTGATGGCACAGATACGCAGTATTTT | CASSELPPDGTDTQYF
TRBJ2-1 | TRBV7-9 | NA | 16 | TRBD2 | TGTGCCAGCAGACCTTCGTGGACTAGCGGGGAGGGTGAGCAGTTCTTC | CASRPSWTSGEGEQFF
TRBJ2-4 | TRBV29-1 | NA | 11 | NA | TGCAGCGTTGGAGTAGAAAACATTCAGTACTTC | CSVGVENIQYF
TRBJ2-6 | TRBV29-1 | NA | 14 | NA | TGCAGCGTTCAGCTGGGTTTCGGGGCCAACGTCCTGACTTTC | CSVQLGFGANVLTF
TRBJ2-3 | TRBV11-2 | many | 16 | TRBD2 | TGTGCCAGCAGCCTCCAGGGGACTAGCGGGACAGATACGCAGTATTTT | CASSLQGTSGTDTQYF
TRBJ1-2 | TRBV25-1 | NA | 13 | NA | TGTGCCAGCAGTACATGGACAGACTATGGCTACACCTTC | CASSTWTDYGYTF
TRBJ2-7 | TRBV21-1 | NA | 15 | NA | TGTGCCAGCAGCAAAATATTGGGTGACGGTTACGAGCAGTACTTC | CASSKILGDGYEQYF
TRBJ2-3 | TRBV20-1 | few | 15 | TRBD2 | TGCAGTGCTAGAGATTACGCGGGGGTGGGAGATACGCAGTATTTT | CSARDYAGVGDTQYF
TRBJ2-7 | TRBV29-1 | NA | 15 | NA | TGCAGCGTTGACCCGTTTGGGCTTCCGTACAATGAGCAGTACTTC | CSVDPFGLPYNEQYF
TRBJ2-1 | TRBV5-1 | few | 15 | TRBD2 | TGCGCCAGCAGAGTGATAGCGGGAGAACACAATGAGCAGTTCTTC | CASRVIAGEHNEQFF
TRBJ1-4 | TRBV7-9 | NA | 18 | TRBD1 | TGTGCCAGCAGCTTATCCGGGACAGGGGCCGCTTGGGGAGAAAAACTGTTTTTT | CASSLSGTGAAWGEKLFF
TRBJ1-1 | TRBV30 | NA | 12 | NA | TGTGCCCAGGACAGAGTAAACACTGAAGCTTTCTTT | CAQDRVNTEAFF
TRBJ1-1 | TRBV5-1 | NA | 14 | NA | TGCGCCAGCAGCTGGGGACGGACGAACACTGAAGCTTTCTTT | CASSWGRTNTEAFF
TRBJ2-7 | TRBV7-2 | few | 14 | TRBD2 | TGTGCCAGCAGCGGCTCCGGGACTAACTACGAGCAGTACTTC | CASSGSGTNYEQYF
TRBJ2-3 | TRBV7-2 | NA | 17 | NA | TGTGCCAGCAGCCGACAACCCAGGGGACTCTCCACAGATACGCAGTATTTT | CASSRQPRGLSTDTQYF
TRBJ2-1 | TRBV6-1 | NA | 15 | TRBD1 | TGTGCCAGCAGTGAAGAGGGGACAGAATACAATGAGCAGTTCTTC | CASSEEGTEYNEQFF
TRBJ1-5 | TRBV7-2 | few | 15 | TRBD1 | TGTGCCAGCAGCTTAGAGGGACAGGAGTATCAGCCCCAGCATTTT | CASSLEGQEYQPQHF
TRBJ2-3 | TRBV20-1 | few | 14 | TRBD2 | TGCAGTGCTCGGACAGCGGGAGAACCAGATACGCAGTATTTT | CSARTAGEPDTQYF
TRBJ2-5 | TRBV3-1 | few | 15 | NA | TGTGCCAGCAGCCACCTCCCCGCCGTCGGGAAGACCCAGTACTTC | CASSHLPAVGKTQYF
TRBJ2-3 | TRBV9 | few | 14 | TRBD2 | TGTGCCAGCAGCGGGACTTTACTAGCGGGAACGCAGTATTTT | CASSGTLLAGTQYF
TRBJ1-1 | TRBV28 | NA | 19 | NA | TGTGCCAGCACCATAAACAGCCTAAGTACCGGGGGTCGACTCACTGAAGCTTTCTTT | CASTINSLSTGGRLTEAFF
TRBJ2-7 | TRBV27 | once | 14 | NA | TGTGCCAGCAGTTTATGGTCTAGTGATGGCGAGCAGTACTTC | CASSLWSSDGEQYF
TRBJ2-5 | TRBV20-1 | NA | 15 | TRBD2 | TGCAGTGCCAAAGCGTTGACTAGCAACCAAGAGACCCAGTACTTC | CSAKALTSNQETQYF
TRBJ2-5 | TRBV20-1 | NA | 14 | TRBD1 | TGCAGTGCTAGCCGGGACAGGGAGAGACCGGAGCAGTACTTC | CSASRDRERPEQYF
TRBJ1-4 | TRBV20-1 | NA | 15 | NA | TGCAGTGCTAGAGATCCTAGGGGCAGCGATGAAAAACTGTTTTTT | CSARDPRGSDEKLFF
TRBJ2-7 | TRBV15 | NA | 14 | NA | TGTGCCACCAGCAACCGGGACTTGCTCTACGAGCAGTACTTC | CATSNRDLLYEQYF
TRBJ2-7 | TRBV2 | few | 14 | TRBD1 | TGTGCCAGCAGTGAAAATAAGGGACAGCCGATTCAGTACTTC | CASSENKGQPIQYF
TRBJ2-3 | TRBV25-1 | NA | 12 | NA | TGTGCCAGCAGTGCGACGGGACCGCCGCAGTATTTT | CASSATGPPQYF
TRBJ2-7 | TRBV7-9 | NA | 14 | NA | TGTGCCAGCAGCCCTAGGAACACGGCTCGCGAGCAGTACTTC | CASSPRNTAREQYF
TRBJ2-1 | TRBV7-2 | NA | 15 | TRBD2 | TGTGCCAGCAGCTATACTAGCGGGATAGGCAATGAGCAGTTCTTC | CASSYTSGIGNEQFF
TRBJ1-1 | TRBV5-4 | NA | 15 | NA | TGTGCCAGCAGCATGAGGGATCTTCATCTCTCTGAAGCTTTCTTT | CASSMRDLHLSEAFF
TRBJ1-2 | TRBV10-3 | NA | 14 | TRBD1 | TGTGCCACGAGACAGGGGGCAGGGAGCTATGGCTACACCTTC | CATRQGAGSYGYTF
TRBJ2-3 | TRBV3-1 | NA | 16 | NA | TGTGCCAGCAGCCAAGTGGGGGGAGTTGGCACAGATACGCAGTATTTT | CASSQVGGVGTDTQYF
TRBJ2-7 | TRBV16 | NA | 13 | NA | TGTGCCGGCAGCCAATCAGGGGCGGGCGAGCAGTACTTC | CAGSQSGAGEQYF
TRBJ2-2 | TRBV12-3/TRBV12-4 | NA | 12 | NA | TGTGCCAGCAGACTCCACACCGGGGAGCTGTTTTTT | CASRLHTGELFF
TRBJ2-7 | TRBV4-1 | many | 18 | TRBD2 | TGCGCCAGCAGCCGATTAGCTACTAGCGGGGCTAGCTCCTACGAGCAGTACTTC | CASSRLATSGASSYEQYF
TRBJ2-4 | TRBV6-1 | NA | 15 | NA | TGTGCCAGCAGGCTCACCGGGCTGGCCAAAAACATTCAGTACTTC | CASRLTGLAKNIQYF
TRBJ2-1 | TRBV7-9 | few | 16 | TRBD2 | TGTGCCAGCAGCCCGAAAATAGCGGGAGTGGTGAATGAGCAGTTCTTC | CASSPKIAGVVNEQFF
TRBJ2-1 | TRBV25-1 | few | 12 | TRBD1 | TGTGCCAGCCGATGGGACAGGAATGAGCAGTTCTTC | CASRWDRNEQFF
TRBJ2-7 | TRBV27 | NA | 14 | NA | TGTGCCAGCAGTTTTTGGAGATACTCCTACGAGCAGTACTTC | CASSFWRYSYEQYF
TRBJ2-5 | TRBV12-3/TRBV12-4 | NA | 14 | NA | TGTGCCAGCAGGATCAACATTTACCAAGAGACCCAGTACTTC | CASRINIYQETQYF
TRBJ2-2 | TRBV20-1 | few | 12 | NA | TGCAGTGCTAAAGAGGGGCCCGGGGAGCTGTTTTTT | CSAKEGPGELFF
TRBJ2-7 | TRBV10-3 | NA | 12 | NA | TGTGCCATCAGTGCCTTTTACAATGAGCAGTACTTC | CAISAFYNEQYF
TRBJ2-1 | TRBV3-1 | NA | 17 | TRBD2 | TGTGCCAGCAGCCAAAACCGACTAGCGGTGTCCTACAATGAGCAGTTCTTC | CASSQNRLAVSYNEQFF
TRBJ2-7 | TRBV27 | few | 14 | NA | TGTGCCAGCAGTTTTGGAGGACAGTCCTACGAGCAGTACTTC | CASSFGGQSYEQYF